Below, 13 T cell receptor beta chains from the same sample are listed, as sequenced in a study of cytomegalovirus exposure and HLA in healthy donors. Use of 60 Vbeta and 13 Jbeta primers characterized the PCR. The table came from immunoSEQ multiplex PCR; TCRdb's copy has only in-frame clones and leaves some out. The table includes over 90,000 clones, around 79% detected once. Source material: PBMCs. The receptors were gathered from a man aged 45-65 years in good health and CMV-seropositive.

V is TRBV7-9 and J is TRBJ2-2, with TRBD1 identical over 10 bases. The V gene end was trimmed by 5 bases and the J gene end by 5 bases; junction bases not matched to a gene: 14. Germline V lookup: CDR1 SEHNR, CDR2 FQNEAQ (reference sequence). The CDR3 contains 18 residues. CDR3 DNA: TGTGCCAGCAGCGGGGACAGGGGCTCCGGTCGCTGGACCGGGGAGCTGTTTTTT. As protein: CASSGDRGSGRWTGELFF.

This chain uses TRBV19 with TRBJ2-5; TRBD2 aligns across 7 bases. TRBJ2-7 explains the end of the DNA better; the J call may be wrong. The CDR3 spans 14 residues. Germline CDR1 reads LNHDA; CDR2 reads SQIVND (reference sequence). The CDR3 DNA reads as TGTGCCAGTAGTCCCCGGGGGGTGTTCCACGAGCAGTACTTC. Protein: CASSPRGVFHEQYF.

V gene TRBV28 combines with J gene TRBJ1-1, with D tentatively TRBD1 (6 bases). CDR3 size: 13 residues. V shed 6 bases and J shed 6 bases, with 14 bases lying between them. In germline, CDR1 is MDHEN, CDR2 SYDVKM. CDR3: CASRPYRDPEAFF. The CDR3 DNA follows: TGTGCCAGCAGACCCTACAGGGATCCTGAAGCTTTCTTT.

V usage is TRBV28 and J usage is TRBJ2-7; 7 bases line up with TRBD2. The CDR3 length is 15 residues. CDR1 and CDR2 from the germline V gene are MDHEN and SYDVKM. V was pared by 3 bases and J by 1 base, with 6 bases of the junction left unmatched. The CDR3 DNA reads TGTGCCAGCAGTTTCGCGACTAGCTGGTCCTACGAGCAGTACTTC. This codes for CASSFATSWSYEQYF.

This clone showed up just once. The CDR3, as DNA: TGTGCCTGGAGTTACGTCGGAGGATACAATGAGCAGTTCTTC. The encoded protein is CAWSYVGGYNEQFF. The rearrangement joins TRBV30 to TRBJ2-1; perhaps TRBD2 as D (5 bases). Trimming took 2 bases from V and 4 from J, leaving 12 bases between them. The germline V gene has CDR1 GTSNPN and CDR2 SVGIG (reference sequence). The CDR3 spans 14 residues.

This chain joins TRBV19 and TRBJ2-5, with 8 bases fitting TRBD1. The CDR3 runs to 15 residues. The germline gives CDR1 LNHDA, CDR2 SQIVND (reference sequence). With 5 bases clipped from V and 5 bases from J, the junction kept 10 bases outside the gene matches. In nucleotides, the CDR3 is TGTGCCAGTAGTCCCACAGGGGGGCAAGCGGAGACCCAGTACTTC. Protein: CASSPTGGQAETQYF.

The chain couples TRBV4-2 to TRBJ1-3; D is unresolved. The germline gives CDR1 LGHNA, CDR2 YNFKEQ. The CDR3 has 12 amino acids. The V and J ends lost 0 bases and 10 bases respectively, with 7 bases between them. CDR3 region: CASSQDQETIYF. In DNA, the CDR3 is TGTGCCAGCAGCCAAGACCAGGAAACCATATATTTT.

The chain recombines TRBV29-1 with TRBJ2-3, with D maybe TRBD2 (5 bases). The CDR3 contains 11 residues. V dropped 7 bases and J dropped 8 bases, with 13 bases sitting between them. Germline V CDR1 and CDR2: SQVTM, ANQGSEA. CDR3 protein: CSATRVLTQYF. CDR3 DNA sequence: TGCAGCGCCACTAGAGTCCTTACGCAGTATTTT.

This clone was counted between two and nine times. The genes are TRBV5-5 and TRBJ1-2; D remains unclear. The CDR3 loop spans 17 amino acids. Trimming left V 1 base short and J 4 bases short, with 20 bases between. Germline V gene sequence: CDR1 SGHKS, CDR2 YYEKEE (reference sequence). In DNA, the CDR3 is TGTGCCAGCAGCTTGCAGACGAACCCGACGGGGAGCTATGGCTACACCTTC. Translation: CASSLQTNPTGSYGYTF. The entire variable domain, with the rest obtained from reference TRBV5-5 and TRBJ1-2, is as follows: DAGVTQSPTHLIKTRGQQVTLRCSPISGHKSVSWYQQVLGQGPQFIFQYYEKEERGRGNFPDRFSARQFPNYSSELNVNALLLGDSALYLCASSLQTNPTGSYGYTFGSGTRLTVV.

The chain is built from TRBV5-6 and TRBJ1-1; D ambiguous. Germline-derived CDR1 and CDR2 are SGHDT and YYEEEE. Trimming took 0 bases from V and 6 from J, leaving 12 bases between them. The CDR3 runs 14 residues. The CDR3 nucleotides read TGTGCCAGCAGCTTGGGGATTCGGAGATCTGAAGCTTTCTTT. It specifies CASSLGIRRSEAFF.

V usage is TRBV6-1 and J usage is TRBJ2-7; D is uncertain. The CDR3 runs to 12 residues. V was cut by 7 bases and J by 2 bases, with 9 bases left in between. Germline assignment: CDR1 MNHNS and CDR2 SASEGT. The CDR3 loop is CASTLSPYEQYF. The CDR3 DNA sequence: TGTGCCAGCACCCTATCCCCCTACGAGCAGTACTTC.

This rearrangement joins TRBV21-1 to TRBJ2-4; the D call TRBD1 from the table was never checked on the DNA. TRBV21-1 has pseudogene status. The CDR3 is 17 amino acids. CDR3 DNA: TGTGCCAGCAGCAAAGGTAATTGGACAGGGGGCGAAAACATTCAGTACTTC. It codes for CASSKGNWTGGENIQYF.

The chain recombines TRBV4-1 with TRBJ1-1; D remains unclear. Germline CDR1 MGHRA, CDR2 YSYEKL. The CDR3 contains 14 residues. The V and J ends lost 0 bases and 2 bases respectively, with 7 bases between them. CDR3 coding DNA: TGCGCCAGCAGCCAAGAGGCTGTCAACACTGAAGCTTTCTTT. It is translated as CASSQEAVNTEAFF.